These 2 T cell receptor beta chains came from one sample sequenced in a study of control samples from healthy donors and cancer patients. The assay was immunoSEQ multiplex PCR, and TCRdb's table has in-frame clones only and misses some. This table has 400,000 to 450,000 clones, around 90% appearing once. Input material: PBMCs. The receptors derive from a middle-aged man with head and neck cancer.

This clone was counted a single time. V is TRBV7-9 and J is TRBJ1-3; 7 positions match TRBD1. V shed 5 bases, J shed 0 bases, and the junction held 4 bases outside the gene matches. Germline CDR1 and CDR2: SEHNR and FQNEAQ (reference sequence). The CDR3 consists of 15 residues. The CDR3, as DNA: TGTGCCAGCAGCGGACAGGCCATCTCTGGAAACACCATATATTTT. Translation gives CASSGQAISGNTIYF.

The chain is built from TRBV4-3 and TRBJ2-1; 8 bases map to TRBD1. In germline, CDR1 is LGHNA, CDR2 YSLEER. The CDR3 has 14 amino acids. Trimming at V came to 1 base and at J to 9 bases, leaving 5 bases not matched to a gene. The CDR3 is CASSQVDRDAEQFF. In DNA, the CDR3 is TGCGCCAGCAGCCAAGTGGACAGGGATGCTGAGCAGTTCTTC.